This T cell receptor beta chain was observed in a study of radiation and T cells in renal cell carcinoma. Study as a whole: Nephrectomy followed 15 Gy stereotactic body radiation by 4 weeks. The study's findings and limits: No pretreatment tumor biopsies were available for baseline clonotypes.

The repertoire was sequenced with immunoSEQ multiplex PCR; TCRdb's copy has only in-frame clones and lacks some. The data hold 120,000 or so clones, with over 75% observed a single time. CDR1 SGHDN and CDR2 FVKESK come from the germline V gene. The CDR3 extends over 13 amino acids. V lost 1 base to trimming and J lost 1 base, with 4 bases between them. The time point was: blood 2 weeks post-SBRT. Treatment: 15 Gy SBRT to primary tumor, nephrectomy 4 weeks later. As to this clone: Its antigen is undetermined.

This chain uses TRBV14 with TRBJ1-1; D is ambiguous. This receptor was obtained from an older woman with renal cell carcinoma. The sample was blood, taken from a patient whose treatment included radiotherapy and nephrectomy. CDR3 coding DNA: TGTGCCAGCAGCCAAGGGTGGAACACTGAAGCTTTCTTT. Translation gives CASSQGWNTEAFF.